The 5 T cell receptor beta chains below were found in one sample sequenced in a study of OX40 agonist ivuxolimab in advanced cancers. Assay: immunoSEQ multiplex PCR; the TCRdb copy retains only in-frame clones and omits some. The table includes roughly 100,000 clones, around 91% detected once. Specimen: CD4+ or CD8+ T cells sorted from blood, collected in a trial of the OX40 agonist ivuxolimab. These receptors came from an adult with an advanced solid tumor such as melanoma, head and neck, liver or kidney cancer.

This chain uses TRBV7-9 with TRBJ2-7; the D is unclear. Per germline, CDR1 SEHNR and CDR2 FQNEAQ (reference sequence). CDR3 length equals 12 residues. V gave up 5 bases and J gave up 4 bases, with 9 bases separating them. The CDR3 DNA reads TGTGCCAGCAGCGCAAAACTGTACGAGCAGTACTTC. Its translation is CASSAKLYEQYF.

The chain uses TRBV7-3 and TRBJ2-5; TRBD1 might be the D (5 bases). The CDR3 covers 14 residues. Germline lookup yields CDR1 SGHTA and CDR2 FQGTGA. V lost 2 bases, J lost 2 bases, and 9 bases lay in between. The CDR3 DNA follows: TGTGCCAGCAGCTTAGGAACAGGACAAGAGACCCAGTACTTC. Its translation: CASSLGTGQETQYF.

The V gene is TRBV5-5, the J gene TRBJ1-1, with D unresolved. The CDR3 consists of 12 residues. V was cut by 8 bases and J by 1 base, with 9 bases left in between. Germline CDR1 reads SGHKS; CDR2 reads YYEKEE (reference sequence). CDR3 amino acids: CASLWSNTEAFF. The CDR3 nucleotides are TGTGCCAGTTTGTGGTCGAACACTGAAGCTTTCTTT.

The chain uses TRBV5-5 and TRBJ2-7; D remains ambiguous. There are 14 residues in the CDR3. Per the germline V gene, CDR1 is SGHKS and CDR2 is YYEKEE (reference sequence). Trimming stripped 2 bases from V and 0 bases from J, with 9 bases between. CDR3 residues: CASSFLRISYEQYF. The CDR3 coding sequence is TGTGCCAGCAGCTTTTTACGTATCTCCTACGAGCAGTACTTC.

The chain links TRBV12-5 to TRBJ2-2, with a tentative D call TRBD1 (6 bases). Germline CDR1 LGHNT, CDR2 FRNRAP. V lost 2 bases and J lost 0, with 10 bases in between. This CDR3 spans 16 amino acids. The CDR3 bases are TGTGCTAGTGGTTTGACGTCAGGGGCGAACACCGGGGAGCTGTTTTTT. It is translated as CASGLTSGANTGELFF.